This TCR beta chain stems from a study of blood T cells in healthy people across ages. The CDR3 consists of 15 residues. CDR1 is MNHNS, CDR2 SASEGT, per germline. The V and J ends lost 5 bases and 6 bases respectively, with 17 bases between them. Primers used in a second PCR of about 6 to 11 cycles were a sample-barcoded 5' primer and a J-beta primer mix. Each cDNA molecule was tagged by a template-switch adaptor with 12 random nucleotides. MiXCR was run by TCRdb on the 5' RACE reads, yielding one entry per CDR3 protein. This table has over 600,000 distinct CDR3 sequences, 35% to 50% appearing once. Total RNA was isolated from each sample in quantities of at least 6 micrograms.

This receptor was identified in a man older than 75 in good health. Sample: blood. The chain carries TRBV6-1 and TRBJ1-5; tentatively, D is TRBD1 (5 bases). The CDR3 protein is CASSNQMGGSQPQHF. CDR3 sequence (DNA): TGTGCCAGCAGTAACCAAATGGGGGGATCTCAGCCCCAGCATTTT.